One and the same sample provided the 4 T cell receptor beta chains below, sequenced in a study of shared clonotypes between healthy human individuals. Method: immunoSEQ multiplex PCR; TCRdb's copy keeps in-frame clones and lacks some. Among a few million clones listed, 93% were seen once. The material sequenced was naive CD4+ T cells from PBMCs. Specified subset: CD45RA+ positively selected. These receptors came from a man aged 18 to 29 in good health. Some clones in this sample may be carry-over from other donors' samples.

This clone appeared once. The CDR3 coding sequence is TGTGCCAGCAGCTTAGATCTCGGGGGCGCTACTAATGAAAAACTGTTTTTT. Its translation: CASSLDLGGATNEKLFF. The chain has TRBV11-2 and TRBJ1-4; D possibly corresponds to TRBD1 (6 bases). The germline CDR1 and CDR2 sequences are SGHAT and FQNNGV. The V end was cut by 0 bases, the J end by 2 bases, with 13 bases between. The CDR3 runs to 17 residues.

To note about this clone: Different DNA sequences within this sample yield the same CDR3. This sequence joins TRBV7-3 and TRBJ2-5; 9 positions agree with TRBD1. The CDR3 loop spans 13 amino acids. Germline CDR1 is SGHTA and CDR2 is FQGTGA. With V trimmed by 3 bases and J by 5 bases, 1 base remained unmatched. The DNA for the CDR3 is TGTGCCAGCAGCTTCGGACAGGGGGAGACCCAGTACTTC. This sequence encodes CASSFGQGETQYF.

This sequence joins TRBV28 and TRBJ1-2; TRBD1 might be the D (6 bases). The germline V gene has CDR1 MDHEN and CDR2 SYDVKM. The CDR3 contains 12 residues. V lost 5 bases and J 6 bases, leaving 10 bases between the germline ends. The CDR3 nucleotides are TGTGCCAGCAGTGATAACAGGGATGGCTACACCTTC. Its protein is CASSDNRDGYTF.

The rearrangement links TRBV7-9 to TRBJ2-1; TRBD2 matches 7 bases. Germline values: CDR1 SEHNR, CDR2 FQNEAQ (reference sequence). This CDR3 contains 16 residues. The V gene end was trimmed by 5 bases and the J gene end by 5 bases; junction bases not matched to a gene: 12. CDR3 sequence (DNA): TGTGCCAGCAGCCAGAGGGCTAGCGGAACTGACAATGAGCAGTTCTTC. Its translation is CASSQRASGTDNEQFF.